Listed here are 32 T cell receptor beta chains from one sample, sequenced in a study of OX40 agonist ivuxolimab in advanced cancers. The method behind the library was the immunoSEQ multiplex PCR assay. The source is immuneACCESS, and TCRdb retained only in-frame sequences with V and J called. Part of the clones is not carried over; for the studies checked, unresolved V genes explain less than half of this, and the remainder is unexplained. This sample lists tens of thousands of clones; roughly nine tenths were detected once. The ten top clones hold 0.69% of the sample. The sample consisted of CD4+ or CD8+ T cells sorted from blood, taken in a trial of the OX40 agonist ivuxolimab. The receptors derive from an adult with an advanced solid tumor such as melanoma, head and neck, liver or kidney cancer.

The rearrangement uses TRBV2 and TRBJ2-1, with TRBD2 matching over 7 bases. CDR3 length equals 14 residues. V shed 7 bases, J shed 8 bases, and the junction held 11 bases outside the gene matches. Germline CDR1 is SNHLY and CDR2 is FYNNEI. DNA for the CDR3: TGTGCCAGCAACCGAGCGGGAACGGGTTATGAGCAGTTCTTC. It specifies CASNRAGTGYEQFF.

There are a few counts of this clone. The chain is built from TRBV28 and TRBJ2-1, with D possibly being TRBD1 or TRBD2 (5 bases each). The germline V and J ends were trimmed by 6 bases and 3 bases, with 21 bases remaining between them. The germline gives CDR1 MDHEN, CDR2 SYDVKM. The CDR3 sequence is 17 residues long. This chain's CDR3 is CASRDIELGLYYNEQFF. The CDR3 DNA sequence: TGTGCCAGCAGGGACATTGAACTAGGCCTATACTACAATGAGCAGTTCTTC.

CDR3 coding DNA: TGCAGTGCTCGGACAGATAATGGCTACACCTTC. Residues: CSARTDNGYTF. The chain joins TRBV20-1 to TRBJ1-2, with D possibly being TRBD1 (6 bases). V was shortened by 5 bases and J by 6 bases, with 10 bases between the two germline ends. This CDR3 has 11 residues. Germline CDR1 DFQATT, CDR2 SNEGSKA (reference sequence).

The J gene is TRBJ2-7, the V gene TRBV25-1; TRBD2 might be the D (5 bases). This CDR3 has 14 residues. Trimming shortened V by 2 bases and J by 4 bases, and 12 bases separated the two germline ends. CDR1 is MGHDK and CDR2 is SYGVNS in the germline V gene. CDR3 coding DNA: TGTGCCAGCAGTGAAACGGGGAAGCGGTACGAGCAGTACTTC. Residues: CASSETGKRYEQYF.

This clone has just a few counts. The CDR3 DNA reads TGTGCCAGCAGCTTTGGACGGCGCCTTAATGAAAAACTGTTTTTT. Amino acid sequence: CASSFGRRLNEKLFF. The chain combines TRBV5-4 with TRBJ1-4; no firm D call. V was trimmed by 2 bases and J by 4 bases, leaving 12 bases between them. This CDR3 is built from 15 residues. Germline V gene sequence: CDR1 SGHNT, CDR2 YYREEE (reference sequence).

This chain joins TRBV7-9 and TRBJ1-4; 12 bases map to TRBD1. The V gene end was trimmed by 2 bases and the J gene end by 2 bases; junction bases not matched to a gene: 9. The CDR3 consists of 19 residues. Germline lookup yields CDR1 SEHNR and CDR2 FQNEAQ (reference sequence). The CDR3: CASSLSRDRGLSTNEKLFF. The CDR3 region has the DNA TGTGCCAGCAGCTTAAGTCGGGACAGGGGGCTGAGCACTAATGAAAAACTGTTTTTT.

CDR3 loop: CASSFVPGLGETQYF. The CDR3 nucleotides read TGTGCCAGCAGCTTTGTACCCGGGCTGGGAGAGACCCAGTACTTC. V is TRBV7-6 and J is TRBJ2-5, with D uncertain. Germline V lookup: CDR1 SGHVS, CDR2 FNYEAQ. Between the trimmed V and J ends, which lost 3 bases and 4 bases, there was a span of 15 bases. The CDR3 consists of 15 residues.

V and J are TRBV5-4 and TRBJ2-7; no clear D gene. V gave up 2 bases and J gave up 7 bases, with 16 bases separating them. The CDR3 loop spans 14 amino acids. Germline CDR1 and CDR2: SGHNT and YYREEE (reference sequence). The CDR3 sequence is CASSFAPASREQYF. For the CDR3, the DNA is TGTGCCAGCAGCTTCGCGCCGGCGTCTAGAGAGCAGTACTTC.

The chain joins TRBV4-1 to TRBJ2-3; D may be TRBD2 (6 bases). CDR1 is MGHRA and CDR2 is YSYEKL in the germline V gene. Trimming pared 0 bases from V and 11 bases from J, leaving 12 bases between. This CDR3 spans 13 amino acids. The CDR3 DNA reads TGCGCCAGCAGCCAAGAGGGGCGGGACCTGCAGTATTTT. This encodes CASSQEGRDLQYF.

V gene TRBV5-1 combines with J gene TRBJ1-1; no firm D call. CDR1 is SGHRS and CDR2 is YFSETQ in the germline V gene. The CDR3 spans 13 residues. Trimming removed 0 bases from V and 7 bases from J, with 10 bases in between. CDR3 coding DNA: TGCGCCAGCAGCTTGGGGTACAGAGATGAAGCTTTCTTT. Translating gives CASSLGYRDEAFF.

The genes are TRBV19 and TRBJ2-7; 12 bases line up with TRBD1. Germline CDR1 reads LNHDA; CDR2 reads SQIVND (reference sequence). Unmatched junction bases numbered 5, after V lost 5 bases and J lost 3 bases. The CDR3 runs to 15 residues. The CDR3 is CASSGGQGAIYEQYF. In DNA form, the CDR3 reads TGTGCCAGTAGTGGGGGACAGGGGGCAATCTACGAGCAGTACTTC.

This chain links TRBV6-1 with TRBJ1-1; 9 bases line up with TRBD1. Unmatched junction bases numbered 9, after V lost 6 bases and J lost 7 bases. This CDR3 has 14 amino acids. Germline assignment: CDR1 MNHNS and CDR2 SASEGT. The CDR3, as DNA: TGTGCCAGCAGCAGGGACAGGGAGATGGGTGAAGCTTTCTTT. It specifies CASSRDREMGEAFF.

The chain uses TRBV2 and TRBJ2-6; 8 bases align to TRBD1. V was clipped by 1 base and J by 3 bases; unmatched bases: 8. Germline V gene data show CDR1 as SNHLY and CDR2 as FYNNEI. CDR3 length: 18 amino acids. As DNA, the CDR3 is TGTGCCAGCAGTGAAGGATTGGGCAGGGGGCATGGGGCCAACGTCCTGACTTTC. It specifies CASSEGLGRGHGANVLTF.

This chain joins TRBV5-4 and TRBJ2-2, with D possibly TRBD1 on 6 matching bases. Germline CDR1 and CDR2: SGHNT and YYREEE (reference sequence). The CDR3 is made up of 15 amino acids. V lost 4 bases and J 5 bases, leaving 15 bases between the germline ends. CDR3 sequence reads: CASSVQGWDTGELFF. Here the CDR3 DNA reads TGTGCCAGCAGCGTACAGGGTTGGGATACCGGGGAGCTGTTTTTT.

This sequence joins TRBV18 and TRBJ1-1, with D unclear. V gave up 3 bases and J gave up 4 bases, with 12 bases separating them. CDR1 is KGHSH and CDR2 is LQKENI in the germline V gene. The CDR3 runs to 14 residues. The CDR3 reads CASSPTAAGTEAFF. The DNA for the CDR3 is TGTGCCAGCTCACCTACAGCAGCGGGCACTGAAGCTTTCTTT.

In DNA, the CDR3 is TGTGCCAGCAGCTTAGGTTTTAGCGGTTACAATGAGCAGTTCTTC. This encodes CASSLGFSGYNEQFF. The chain combines TRBV11-1 with TRBJ2-1, with a possible D match to TRBD2 (6 bases). This CDR3 has 15 residues. Germline V CDR1 and CDR2: SGHAT, FQDESV (reference sequence). Trimming removed 1 base from V and 4 bases from J, with 11 bases in between.

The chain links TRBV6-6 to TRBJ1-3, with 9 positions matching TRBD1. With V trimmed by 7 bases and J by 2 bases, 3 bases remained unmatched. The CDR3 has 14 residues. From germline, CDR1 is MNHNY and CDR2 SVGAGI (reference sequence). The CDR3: CASIRQGAGNTIYF. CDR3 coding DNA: TGTGCCAGCATACGACAGGGGGCTGGAAACACCATATATTTT.

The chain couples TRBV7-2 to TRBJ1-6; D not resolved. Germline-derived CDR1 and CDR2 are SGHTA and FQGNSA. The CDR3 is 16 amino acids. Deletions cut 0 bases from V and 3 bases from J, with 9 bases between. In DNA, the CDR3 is TGTGCCAGCAGCTTAGCGCGTGGGATCTATAATTCACCCCTCCACTTT. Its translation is CASSLARGIYNSPLHF.

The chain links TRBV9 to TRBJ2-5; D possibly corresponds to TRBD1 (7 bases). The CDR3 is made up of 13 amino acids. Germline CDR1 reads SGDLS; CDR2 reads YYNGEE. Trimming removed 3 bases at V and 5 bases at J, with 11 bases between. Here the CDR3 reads CASSGGTAETQYF. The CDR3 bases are TGTGCCAGCAGCGGCGGGACAGCCGAGACCCAGTACTTC.

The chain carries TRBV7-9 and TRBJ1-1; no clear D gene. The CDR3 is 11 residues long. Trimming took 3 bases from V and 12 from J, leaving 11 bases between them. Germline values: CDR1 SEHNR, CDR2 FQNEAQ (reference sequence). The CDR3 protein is CASSLVRGTFF. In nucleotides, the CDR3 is TGTGCCAGCAGCTTGGTCCGAGGGACTTTCTTT.

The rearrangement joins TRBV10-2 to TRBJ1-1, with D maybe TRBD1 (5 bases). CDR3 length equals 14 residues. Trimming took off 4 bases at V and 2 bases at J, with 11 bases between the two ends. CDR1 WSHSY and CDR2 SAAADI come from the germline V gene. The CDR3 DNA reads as TGCGCCAGCAGTGGATACAGGAGCAACACTGAAGCTTTCTTT. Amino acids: CASSGYRSNTEAFF.

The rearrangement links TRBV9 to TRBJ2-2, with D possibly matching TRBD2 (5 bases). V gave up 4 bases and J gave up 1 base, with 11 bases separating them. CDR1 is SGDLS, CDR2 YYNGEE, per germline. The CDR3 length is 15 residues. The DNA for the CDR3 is TGTGCCAGCAGCCCCCGGCGGGTGAACACCGGGGAGCTGTTTTTT. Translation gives CASSPRRVNTGELFF.

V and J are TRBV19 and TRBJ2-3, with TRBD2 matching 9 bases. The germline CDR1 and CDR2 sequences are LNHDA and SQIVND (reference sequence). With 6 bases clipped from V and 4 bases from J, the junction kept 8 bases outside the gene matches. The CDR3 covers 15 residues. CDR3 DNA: TGTGCCAGTAGACCTCCGGGACTAGCATCAGATACGCAGTATTTT. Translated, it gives CASRPPGLASDTQYF. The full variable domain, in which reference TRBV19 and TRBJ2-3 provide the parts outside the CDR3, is DGGITQSPKYLFRKEGQNVTLSCEQNLNHDAMYWYRQDPGQGLRLIYYSQIVNDFQKGDIAEGYSVSREKKESFPLTVTSAQKNPTAFYLCASRPPGLASDTQYFGPGTRLTVL.

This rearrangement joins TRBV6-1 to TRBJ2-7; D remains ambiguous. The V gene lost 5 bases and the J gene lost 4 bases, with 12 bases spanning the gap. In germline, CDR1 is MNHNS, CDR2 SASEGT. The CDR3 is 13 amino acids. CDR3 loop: CASSSQRLYEQYF. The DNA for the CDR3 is TGTGCCAGCAGTTCCCAACGACTTTACGAGCAGTACTTC.

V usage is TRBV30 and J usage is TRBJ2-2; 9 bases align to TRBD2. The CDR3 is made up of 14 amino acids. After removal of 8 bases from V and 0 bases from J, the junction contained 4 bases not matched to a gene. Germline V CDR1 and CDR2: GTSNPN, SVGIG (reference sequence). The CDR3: CAGSGRTNTGELFF. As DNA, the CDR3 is TGTGCCGGTAGCGGGAGAACGAACACCGGGGAGCTGTTTTTT. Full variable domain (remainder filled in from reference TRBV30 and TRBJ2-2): SQTIHQWPATLVQPVGSPLSLECTVEGTSNPNLYWYRQAAGRGLQLLFYSVGIGQISSEVPQNLSASRPQDRQFILSSKKLLLSDSGFYLCAGSGRTNTGELFFGEGSRLTVL.

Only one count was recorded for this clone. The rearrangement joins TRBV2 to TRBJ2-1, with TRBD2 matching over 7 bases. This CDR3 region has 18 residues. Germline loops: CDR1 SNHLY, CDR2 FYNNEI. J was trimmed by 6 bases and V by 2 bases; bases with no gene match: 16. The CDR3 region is CASSETSPTSARGNEQFF. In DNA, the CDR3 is TGTGCCAGCAGTGAAACAAGCCCAACTAGCGCCCGAGGCAATGAGCAGTTCTTC.

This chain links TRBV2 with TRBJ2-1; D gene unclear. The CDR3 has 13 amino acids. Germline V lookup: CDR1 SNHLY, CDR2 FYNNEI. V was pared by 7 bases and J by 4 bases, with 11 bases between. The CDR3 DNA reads TGTGCCAGCAAAGGCTGGCGATACAATGAGCAGTTCTTC. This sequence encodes CASKGWRYNEQFF.

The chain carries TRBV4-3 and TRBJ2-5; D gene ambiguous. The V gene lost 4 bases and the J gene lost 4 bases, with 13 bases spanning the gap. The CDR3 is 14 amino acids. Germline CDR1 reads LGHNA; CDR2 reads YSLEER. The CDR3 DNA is TGCGCCAGCAGCCCTCGGCGGCGGTCAGAGACCCAGTACTTC. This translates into CASSPRRRSETQYF.

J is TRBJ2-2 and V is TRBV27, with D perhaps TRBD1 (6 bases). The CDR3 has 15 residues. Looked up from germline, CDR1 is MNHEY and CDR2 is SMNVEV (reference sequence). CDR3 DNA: TGTGATTATTGGGCAGGGGTTTTTTGGACCGGGGAGCTGTTTTTT. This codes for CDYWAGVFWTGELFF.

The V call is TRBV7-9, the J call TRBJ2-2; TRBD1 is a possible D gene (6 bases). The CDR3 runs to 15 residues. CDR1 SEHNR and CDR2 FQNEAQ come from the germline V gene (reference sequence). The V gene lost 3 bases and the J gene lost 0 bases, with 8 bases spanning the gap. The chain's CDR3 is CASSLGTTNTGELFF. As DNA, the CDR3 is TGTGCCAGCAGCTTGGGGACAACGAACACCGGGGAGCTGTTTTTT.

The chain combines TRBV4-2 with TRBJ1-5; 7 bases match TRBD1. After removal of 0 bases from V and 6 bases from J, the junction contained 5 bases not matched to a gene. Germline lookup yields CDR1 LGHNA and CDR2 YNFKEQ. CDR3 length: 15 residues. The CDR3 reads CASSQEGQGGQPQHF. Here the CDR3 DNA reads TGTGCCAGCAGCCAAGAAGGCCAGGGGGGTCAGCCCCAGCATTTT.

The CDR3 DNA reads TGTGCCAGCTCACCAGAGGACAGGGGGCGAGAGACCCAGTACTTC. Encoded protein: CASSPEDRGRETQYF. This chain uses TRBV18 with TRBJ2-5, with 11 nucleotides matching TRBD1. Per the germline V gene, CDR1 is KGHSH and CDR2 is LQKENI. V shed 2 bases, J shed 4 bases, and the junction held 3 bases outside the gene matches. The CDR3 covers 15 residues.